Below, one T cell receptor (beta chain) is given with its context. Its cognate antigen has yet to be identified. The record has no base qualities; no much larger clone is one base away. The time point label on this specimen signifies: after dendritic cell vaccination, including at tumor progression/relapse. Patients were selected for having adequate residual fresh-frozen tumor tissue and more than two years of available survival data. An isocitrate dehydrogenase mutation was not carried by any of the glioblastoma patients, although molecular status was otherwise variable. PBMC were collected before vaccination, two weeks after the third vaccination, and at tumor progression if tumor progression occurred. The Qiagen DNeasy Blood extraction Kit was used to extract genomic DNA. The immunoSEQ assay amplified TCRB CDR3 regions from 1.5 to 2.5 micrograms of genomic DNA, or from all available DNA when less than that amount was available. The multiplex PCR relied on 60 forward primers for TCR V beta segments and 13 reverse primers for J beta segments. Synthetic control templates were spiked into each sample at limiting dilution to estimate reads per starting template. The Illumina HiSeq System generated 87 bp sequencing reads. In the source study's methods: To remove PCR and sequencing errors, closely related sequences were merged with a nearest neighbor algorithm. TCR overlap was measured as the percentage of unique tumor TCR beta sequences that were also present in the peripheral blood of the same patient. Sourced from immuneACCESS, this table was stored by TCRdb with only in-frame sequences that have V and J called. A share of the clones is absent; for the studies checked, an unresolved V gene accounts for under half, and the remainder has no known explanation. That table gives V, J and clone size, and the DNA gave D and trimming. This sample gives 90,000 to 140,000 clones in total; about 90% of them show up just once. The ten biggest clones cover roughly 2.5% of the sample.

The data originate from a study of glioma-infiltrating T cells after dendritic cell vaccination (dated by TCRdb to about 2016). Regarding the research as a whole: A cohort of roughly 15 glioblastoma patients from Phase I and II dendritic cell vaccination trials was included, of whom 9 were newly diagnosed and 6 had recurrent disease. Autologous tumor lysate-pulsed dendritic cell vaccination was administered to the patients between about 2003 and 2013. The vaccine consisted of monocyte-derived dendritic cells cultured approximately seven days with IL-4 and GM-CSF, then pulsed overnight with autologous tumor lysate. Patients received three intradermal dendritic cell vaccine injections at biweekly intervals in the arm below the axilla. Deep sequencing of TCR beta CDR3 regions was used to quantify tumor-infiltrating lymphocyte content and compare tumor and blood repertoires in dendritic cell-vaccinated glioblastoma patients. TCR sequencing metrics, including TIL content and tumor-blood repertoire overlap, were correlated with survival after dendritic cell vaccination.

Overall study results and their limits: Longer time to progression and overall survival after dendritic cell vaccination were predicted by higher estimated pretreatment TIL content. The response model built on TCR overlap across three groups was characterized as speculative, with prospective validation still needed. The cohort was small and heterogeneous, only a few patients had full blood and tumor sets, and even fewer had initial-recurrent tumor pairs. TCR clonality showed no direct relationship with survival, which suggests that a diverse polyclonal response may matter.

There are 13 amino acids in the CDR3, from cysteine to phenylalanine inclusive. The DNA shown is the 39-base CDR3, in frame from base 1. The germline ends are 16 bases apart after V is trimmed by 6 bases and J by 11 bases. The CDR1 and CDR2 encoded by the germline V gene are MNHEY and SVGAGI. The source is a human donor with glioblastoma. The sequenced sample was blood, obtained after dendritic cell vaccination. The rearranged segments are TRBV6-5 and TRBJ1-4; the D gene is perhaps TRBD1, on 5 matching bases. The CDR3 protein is CASRGDFATKLFF. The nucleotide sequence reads TGTGCCAGCAGAGGGGACTTCGCAACTAAACTGTTTTTT.